The 27 T cell receptor beta chains reported below all come from one sample, sequenced in a study of cytomegalovirus exposure and HLA in healthy donors. In the PCR, 60 Vbeta and 13 Jbeta primers were used. Measured with immunoSEQ multiplex PCR; TCRdb has only the in-frame clones, and not every one. There are about 140,000 clones in the sample; over 70% occur only once, and about 15% lies in the top ten. The sample comprised PBMCs. These receptors all come from a woman aged 40 to 50 in good health and CMV-seronegative.

The genes are TRBV18 and TRBJ2-1; D might be TRBD1 (6 bases). The CDR3 is made up of 13 amino acids. Germline V CDR1 and CDR2: KGHSH, LQKENI. The V end lost 6 bases, the J end lost 4 bases, and 10 bases lay between the germline ends. CDR3 nucleotide sequence: TGTGCCAGCTCCCCAACAGGGTACAATGAGCAGTTCTTC. The encoded protein is CASSPTGYNEQFF.

The chain uses TRBV2 and TRBJ2-5; no reliable D call. Trimming cost V 6 bases and J 2 bases, with 7 bases left between them. The CDR3 runs 12 residues. CDR1 and CDR2 from the germline V gene are SNHLY and FYNNEI. CDR3 sequence: CASREIQETQYF. The CDR3 DNA reads TGTGCCAGCAGGGAGATACAAGAGACCCAGTACTTC.

This clone has a handful of counts. This chain connects TRBV7-2 to TRBJ2-2; a possible D gene is TRBD1 (6 bases). Trimming removed 11 bases from V and 2 bases from J, with 9 bases in between. CDR3 length: 12 amino acids. CDR1 is SGHTA, CDR2 FQGNSA, per germline. CDR3 sequence: CAQQGNTGELFF. CDR3 sequence (DNA): TGTGCCCAACAGGGAAACACCGGGGAGCTGTTTTTT.

Here the CDR3 DNA reads TGCGCCAGCAGCCAAGACTGGCAGGGCTGGACCGGGGAGCTGTTTTTT. This codes for CASSQDWQGWTGELFF. The chain links TRBV4-3 to TRBJ2-2; possibly TRBD1 for D (5 bases). Germline V gene data show CDR1 as LGHNA and CDR2 as YSLEER. The V gene lost 0 bases and the J gene lost 5 bases, with 13 bases spanning the gap. This CDR3 spans 16 amino acids.

Written as DNA, the CDR3 is TGTGCCAGCAGCCTTTCAATGAGGAACACCATATATTTT. Residues: CASSLSMRNTIYF. This sequence joins TRBV11-3 and TRBJ1-3; no firm D call. This CDR3 is built from 13 residues. Trimming stripped 5 bases from V and 7 bases from J, with 12 bases between. The germline V gene encodes CDR1 SGHNT and CDR2 YENEEA. Filled out from reference TRBV11-3 and TRBJ1-3, the complete variable domain reads EAGVVQSPRYKIIEKKQPVAFWCNPISGHNTLYWYLQNLGQGPELLIRYENEEAVDDSQLPKDRFSAERLKGVDSTLKIQPAELGDSAVYLCASSLSMRNTIYFGEGSWLTVV.

The chain couples TRBV19 to TRBJ2-5; TRBD2 aligns across 11 bases. V lost 4 bases, J lost 5 bases, and 12 bases stayed unmatched. Germline V CDR1 and CDR2: LNHDA, SQIVND (reference sequence). This CDR3 comprises 17 residues. CDR3 loop: CASSTRLAGTGGETQYF. In nucleotides, the CDR3 is TGTGCCAGTAGTACCCGACTAGCGGGGACCGGGGGTGAGACCCAGTACTTC.

The chain couples TRBV5-8 to TRBJ1-1; unclear D gene. Trimming removed 5 bases from V and 3 bases from J, with 8 bases in between. The CDR3 sequence is 12 residues long. The germline CDR1 and CDR2 sequences are SGHTS and YDEGEE. CDR3 in amino acids: CASSRLYTEAFF. The DNA of the CDR3 is TGTGCCAGCAGTAGATTGTACACTGAAGCTTTCTTT.

The chain is built from TRBV9 and TRBJ2-5, with 7 nucleotides matching TRBD1. The CDR3 contains 15 residues. V lost 0 bases and J lost 2; bases outside the gene matches: 4. From germline, CDR1 is SGDLS and CDR2 YYNGEE. CDR3 sequence (DNA): TGTGCCAGCAGCGTAGTTGGGACAGCTCAAGAGACCCAGTACTTC. Translation gives CASSVVGTAQETQYF.

This chain uses TRBV9 with TRBJ1-5, with D possibly being TRBD1 (6 bases). Trimming left V 5 bases short and J 3 bases short, with 15 bases between. Per the germline V gene, CDR1 is SGDLS and CDR2 is YYNGEE. CDR3 size: 15 residues. This CDR3 reads CASSSEGGNNQPQHF. The CDR3 DNA sequence: TGTGCCAGCAGTTCCGAGGGGGGGAACAATCAGCCCCAGCATTTT.

The genes are TRBV7-3 and TRBJ2-1, with 12 bases fitting TRBD2. The germline V gene has CDR1 SGHTA and CDR2 FQGTGA. V lost 5 bases, J lost 7 bases, and 6 bases stayed unmatched. This CDR3 contains 15 residues. The CDR3 DNA reads as TGTGCCAGCAGCCCCCTGGGACTAGCGGGTAATGAGCAGTTCTTC. It yields the protein CASSPLGLAGNEQFF.

The V and J genes are TRBV5-4 and TRBJ2-3; TRBD2 agrees at 10 bases. The ends lost 1 base at V and 4 bases at J; junction bases unmatched: 12. Germline CDR1 SGHNT, CDR2 YYREEE (reference sequence). CDR3 length: 18 amino acids. The CDR3 nucleotides are TGTGCCAGCAGCTTGCGTAGACTGAGCGGGGGGGCCGCAGATACGCAGTATTTT. Its translation: CASSLRRLSGGAADTQYF.

V gene TRBV7-9 combines with J gene TRBJ2-7, with 10 bases identical to TRBD2. This CDR3 has 16 residues. The V gene's germline CDR1 is SEHNR and CDR2 FQNEAQ (reference sequence). V was pared by 2 bases and J by 6 bases, with 10 bases of the junction left unmatched. The CDR3 nucleotides read TGTGCCAGCAGCTTACCCCACAGCGGGGGGGCAGGCGAGCAGTACTTC. Amino acid sequence: CASSLPHSGGAGEQYF.

This chain connects TRBV4-2 to TRBJ2-5, with D possibly being TRBD1 (6 bases). The V and J ends lost 3 bases and 5 bases respectively, with 19 bases between them. This CDR3 is built from 16 residues. From germline, CDR1 is LGHNA and CDR2 YNFKEQ. CDR3 bases: TGTGCCAGCAGCCAGAACCGGGACGCCAGGGGTGAGACCCAGTACTTC. Encoded protein: CASSQNRDARGETQYF.

V and J are TRBV6-5 and TRBJ2-5; TRBD2 aligns across 7 bases. The V and J ends lost 6 bases and 5 bases, in that order; junction bases with no gene match: 9. The germline gives CDR1 MNHEY, CDR2 SVGAGI. The CDR3 loop spans 14 amino acids. CDR3 protein: CASSLGLGRETQYF. The CDR3 DNA sequence: TGTGCCAGCAGCCTTGGACTAGGACGGGAGACCCAGTACTTC.

The chain couples TRBV4-3 to TRBJ2-1; 9 nucleotides match TRBD2. The ends lost 3 bases at V and 6 bases at J; junction bases unmatched: 3. The CDR3 loop spans 14 amino acids. Germline assignment: CDR1 LGHNA and CDR2 YSLEER. The DNA for the CDR3 is TGCGCCAGCAGCCAGGGACTAGCCTCCAATGAGCAGTTCTTC. This sequence encodes CASSQGLASNEQFF.

The chain has TRBV18 and TRBJ1-5; TRBD1 agrees at 9 bases. V was pared by 5 bases and J by 7 bases, with 9 bases of the junction left unmatched. The germline V gene encodes CDR1 KGHSH and CDR2 LQKENI. The CDR3 extends over 15 amino acids. The CDR3 protein is CASSGTGGEDQPQHF. The CDR3 DNA sequence: TGTGCCAGCTCAGGTACAGGGGGCGAGGACCAGCCCCAGCATTTT.

The chain is built from TRBV28 and TRBJ1-2; 7 bases agree with TRBD1. Trimming cost V 7 bases and J 0 bases; bases outside gene matches: 5. Germline assignment: CDR1 MDHEN and CDR2 SYDVKM. This CDR3 spans 14 amino acids. The CDR3 DNA reads TGTGCCAGCACCTTTGGGACAGCTAACTATGGCTACACCTTC. This encodes CASTFGTANYGYTF.

J is TRBJ2-2 and V is TRBV29-1; TRBD2 might be the D (6 bases). Trimming left V 3 bases short and J 6 bases short, with 8 bases between. The CDR3 runs 12 residues. Per the germline V gene, CDR1 is SQVTM and CDR2 is ANQGSEA. CDR3 loop: CSVDSGAGELFF. CDR3 DNA: TGCAGCGTTGACTCGGGGGCCGGGGAGCTGTTTTTT.

This chain connects TRBV5-1 to TRBJ2-7, with a weak D call TRBD1 (6 bases). This CDR3 is built from 12 residues. Germline V CDR1 and CDR2: SGHRS, YFSETQ. The V and J ends lost 4 bases and 4 bases respectively, with 9 bases between them. The CDR3 reads CASSRTDYEQYF. CDR3 DNA: TGCGCCAGCAGCAGGACAGATTACGAGCAGTACTTC.

With regard to this clone: Other DNA sequences from this sample encode an identical CDR3 as well. The chain has TRBV5-1 and TRBJ2-1, with 7 nucleotides matching TRBD2. The CDR3 covers 15 residues. After removal of 0 bases from V and 2 bases from J, the junction contained 2 bases not matched to a gene. CDR1 and CDR2 from the germline V gene are SGHRS and YFSETQ. CDR3 coding DNA: TGCGCCAGCAGCTTGGAGGGAGGGACCTACAATGAGCAGTTCTTC. Its translation is CASSLEGGTYNEQFF.

The J gene is TRBJ2-5, the V gene TRBV28; 7 bases are shared with TRBD1. CDR1 and CDR2 (germline): MDHEN, SYDVKM. The CDR3 consists of 17 residues. V was clipped by 2 bases and J by 4 bases; unmatched bases: 13. CDR3 amino acids: CASSLVVRDSPGETQYF. The CDR3 coding sequence is TGTGCCAGCAGTTTAGTGGTCCGGGACAGTCCAGGAGAGACCCAGTACTTC.

This clone was recorded once. The V and J genes are TRBV10-3 and TRBJ2-7, with D possibly matching TRBD1 (6 bases). The germline V and J ends were trimmed by 1 base and 3 bases, with 10 bases remaining between them. Germline values: CDR1 ENHRY, CDR2 SYGVKD. The CDR3 spans 14 residues. Here the CDR3 reads CAISELGTHYEQYF. The CDR3 DNA is TGTGCCATCAGTGAGTTAGGGACACACTACGAGCAGTACTTC.

The DNA for the CDR3 is TGCGCCAGCAGCCCGGGCTCTAGCAGCTCCTACGAGCAGTACTTC. Amino acid sequence: CASSPGSSSSYEQYF. The J gene is TRBJ2-7, the V gene TRBV4-3; the D gene is possibly TRBD2 (5 bases). Germline V gene data show CDR1 as LGHNA and CDR2 as YSLEER. The CDR3 has 15 residues. The germline V and J ends were trimmed by 4 bases and 0 bases, with 13 bases remaining between them.

CDR3 region: CASKGAEMNTEAFF. CDR3 in DNA: TGCGCCAGCAAAGGGGCCGAAATGAACACTGAAGCTTTCTTT. The V and J genes are TRBV10-1 and TRBJ1-1, with D possibly TRBD1 on 5 matching bases. Germline-derived CDR1 and CDR2 are WNHNN and SYGVQD (reference sequence). The CDR3 runs to 14 residues. Trimming took off 7 bases at V and 0 bases at J, with 12 bases between the two ends.

V is TRBV5-4 and J is TRBJ1-1; TRBD1 matches at 8 bases. CDR1 and CDR2 from the germline V gene are SGHNT and YYREEE (reference sequence). CDR3 length: 14 residues. The V gene end was trimmed by 8 bases and the J gene end by 1 base; junction bases not matched to a gene: 7. CDR3: CASRTGFANTEAFF. The CDR3 nucleotides are TGTGCCAGTCGGACAGGGTTTGCGAACACTGAAGCTTTCTTT.

This chain uses TRBV7-2 with TRBJ2-2; D uncertain. From germline, CDR1 is SGHTA and CDR2 FQGNSA. V shed 5 bases and J shed 6 bases, with 7 bases lying between them. The CDR3 spans 12 residues. The CDR3 here is CASSPTSGELFF. CDR3 in DNA: TGTGCCAGCAGCCCGACATCCGGGGAGCTGTTTTTT.

As DNA, the CDR3 is TGTGCCAGCAGCCAATCCCCCGGGACAGGGGAAGAGCAGTACTTC. Translating it yields CASSQSPGTGEEQYF. The gene calls are TRBV7-9 and TRBJ2-5; 10 bases align to TRBD1. This CDR3 comprises 15 residues. Germline values: CDR1 SEHNR, CDR2 FQNEAQ (reference sequence). V gave up 5 bases and J gave up 11 bases; unmatched junction bases: 14.